Below are 14 T cell receptor beta chains sequenced from a single sample in a study of molecular identifiers for immune sequencing clone quantification. TCRdb fed the PCR reads into MiXCR, producing one record per CDR3 protein. The table has hundreds of thousands of distinct CDR3 sequences, around 20% seen once. Material: naive CD8+ T cells from blood, with Jurkat cell RNA spiked in. Subset specified: FACS-sorted CD8+CD4-CCR7+CD45RA+ naive T cells. These TCRs come from a human donor in good health. Some libraries in this study had Jurkat cell RNA spiked in.

In this sample, this clonotype turned up many times. V and J are TRBV7-9 and TRBJ2-5, with D uncertain. From germline, CDR1 is SEHNR and CDR2 FQNEAQ (reference sequence). V was pared by 3 bases and J by 4 bases, with 9 bases between. The CDR3 extends over 13 amino acids. This CDR3 reads CASSLLNPETQYF. The CDR3 region has the DNA TGTGCCAGCAGCTTGCTAAACCCAGAGACCCAGTACTTC.

At least ten counts were recorded for this clonotype. V gene TRBV4-3 combines with J gene TRBJ2-7, with TRBD2 matching over 11 bases. The CDR3 has 16 residues. V gave up 4 bases and J gave up 0 bases; unmatched junction bases: 5. From germline, CDR1 is LGHNA and CDR2 YSLEER. The CDR3 DNA follows: TGCGCCAGCAGCCTAGGACTAGCGGGTAGCTCCTACGAGCAGTACTTC. Amino acids: CASSLGLAGSSYEQYF.

This clonotype was seen many times. The gene calls are TRBV28 and TRBJ2-5, with 13 bases identical to TRBD2. The CDR3 totals 17 residues. Germline-derived CDR1 and CDR2 are MDHEN and SYDVKM. The ends lost 4 bases at V and 4 bases at J; junction bases unmatched: 9. The CDR3 nucleotides are TGTGCCAGCAGTTCCGGACTAGCGGGAGAGCTCGGAGAGACCCAGTACTTC. Translating it yields CASSSGLAGELGETQYF.

This clonotype has more than one count but fewer than ten. V usage is TRBV6-2 or TRBV6-3 and J usage is TRBJ2-3, with 14 bases matching TRBD2. J was trimmed by 2 bases and V by 6 bases; bases with no gene match: 7. Germline-derived CDR1 and CDR2 are MNHEY and SVGEGT. This CDR3 is 17 amino acids long. Here the CDR3 reads CASRTGTSGGLTDTQYF. For the CDR3, the DNA is TGTGCCAGCAGGACCGGGACTAGCGGGGGTCTCACAGATACGCAGTATTTT.

This clonotype was seen at least ten times. This chain uses TRBV28 with TRBJ2-5; D call uncertain. Trimming cost V 2 bases and J 5 bases, with 12 bases left between them. Germline values: CDR1 MDHEN, CDR2 SYDVKM. CDR3 length: 14 residues. The CDR3 DNA reads as TGTGCCAGCAGTTTACTGGGCCCTGGGGAGACCCAGTACTTC. Protein: CASSLLGPGETQYF. Together with reference TRBV28 and TRBJ2-5, the CDR3 gives the full variable domain: DVKVTQSSRYLVKRTGEKVFLECVQDMDHENMFWYRQDPGLGLRLIYFSYDVKMKEKGDIPEGYSVSREKKERFSLILESASTNQTSMYLCASSLLGPGETQYFGPGTRLLVL.

As to this clonotype: One junction end does not reproduce the germline sequence, and a read error may be involved. The J gene is TRBJ1-1, the V gene TRBV11-2, with 7 bases lining up with TRBD1. Germline V gene lookup returns CDR1 SGHAT and CDR2 FQNNGV. This CDR3 is 18 amino acids long. The CDR3 region is CSSSTPAGTDTMNTEAFF. The CDR3 region has the DNA TGTTCCAGCAGCACCCCCGCCGGGACAGATACAATGAACACTGAGGCTTTCTTT.

This clonotype was seen at least ten times. The CDR3 DNA sequence: TGTGCCAGCCGCCACGGGGAAAAACTGTTTTTT. Translation gives CASRHGEKLFF. This chain joins TRBV12-3 or TRBV12-4 and TRBJ1-4; the D is unclear. This CDR3 is 11 amino acids long. V was trimmed by 8 bases and J by 8 bases, leaving 9 bases between them.

This chain uses TRBV9 with TRBJ2-3; a weak D match, TRBD2 (6 bases). This CDR3 contains 18 residues. Trimming pared 3 bases from V and 0 bases from J, leaving 20 bases between. Germline CDR1 SGDLS, CDR2 YYNGEE. CDR3 sequence (DNA): TGTGCCAGCAGCGCGTCCCATCTGGGGGGAAGTAGCACAGATACGCAGTATTTT. It is translated as CASSASHLGGSSTDTQYF.

This clonotype was detected only a few times. CDR3 sequence reads: CASRLDSNTEAFF. DNA for the CDR3: TGCGCCAGCAGGCTAGACAGTAACACTGAAGCTTTCTTT. This chain uses TRBV5-1 with TRBJ1-1, with D tentatively TRBD1 (5 bases). Trimming took off 5 bases at V and 2 bases at J, with 10 bases between the two ends. CDR3 length: 13 residues. Germline V CDR1 and CDR2: SGHRS, YFSETQ. Supplemented by reference TRBV5-1 and TRBJ1-1, the full variable domain reads KAGVTQTPRYLIKTRGQQVTLSCSPISGHRSVSWYQQTPGQGLQFLFEYFSETQRNKGNFPGRFSGRQFSNSRSEMNVSTLELGDSALYLCASRLDSNTEAFFGQGTRLTVV.

This clonotype was observed at least ten times. The chain has TRBV7-2 and TRBJ2-1; 13 bases line up with TRBD2. Trimming at V came to 6 bases and at J to 8 bases, leaving 10 bases not matched to a gene. Germline CDR1 and CDR2: SGHTA and FQGNSA. The CDR3 runs to 16 residues. Written as DNA, the CDR3 is TGTGCCAGCAGGAAATCCGGGACTAGCGGGAAAGATGAGCAGTTCTTC. It translates to CASRKSGTSGKDEQFF.

Comment on this clonotype: This could be a read error, since a much larger clone is one nucleotide away. V usage is TRBV19 and J usage is TRBJ1-2; D might be TRBD1 (5 bases). Germline V gene sequence: CDR1 LNHDA, CDR2 SQIVND (reference sequence). This CDR3 is 15 amino acids long. The DNA of the CDR3 is TGTGCCGGTAGTATTTTGGGATACAGGAACTATGGCTACACCTTC. This codes for CAGSILGYRNYGYTF.

This clonotype was seen many times. The chain recombines TRBV7-2 with TRBJ2-7; 8 bases align to TRBD1. The CDR3 is 16 amino acids. CDR1 and CDR2 (germline): SGHTA, FQGNSA. Unmatched junction bases numbered 5, after V lost 0 bases and J lost 1 base. This CDR3 reads CASSLAPGQESYEQYF. CDR3 nucleotide sequence: TGTGCCAGCAGCTTAGCCCCGGGACAGGAGTCCTACGAGCAGTACTTC.

This clonotype occurred a few times. The chain combines TRBV5-8 with TRBJ2-1; D assignment may be TRBD1 or TRBD2 (6 bases each). Trimming left V 4 bases short and J 1 base short, with 18 bases between. The length of the CDR3 is 17 residues. CDR1 is SGHTS and CDR2 is YDEGEE in the germline V gene. CDR3 protein: CASSQEGGILSYNEQFF. As DNA, the CDR3 is TGTGCCAGCAGCCAGGAGGGGGGAATTCTTTCCTACAATGAGCAGTTCTTC.

In its sample, this clonotype was seen a few times. This chain connects TRBV11-2 to TRBJ2-2; D remains ambiguous. Germline assignment: CDR1 SGHAT and CDR2 FQNNGV. The CDR3 contains 13 residues. V was shortened by 6 bases and J by 5 bases, with 10 bases between the two germline ends. CDR3 in DNA: TGTGCCAGCAGTTTAATAACGACCGGGGAGCTGTTTTTT. The encoded protein is CASSLITTGELFF.